These 14 T cell receptor beta chains were sequenced from one sample in a study of blood T cells in healthy people across ages. It was with a sample-barcoded 5' primer and a J-beta primer mix that a second PCR of about 7 to 12 cycles was run. TCRdb re-derived calls from the 5' RACE reads in MiXCR, one entry per CDR3 protein. In the table there are almost 550,000 distinct CDR3 sequences, 24% of which are singletons. The same sample was also used in a study of T cells of mothers and their children.

Sequenced sample: blood. Receptors were obtained from a boy between 10 and 17 years old in good health.

This clonotype was detected only a few times. The chain is built from TRBV7-9 and TRBJ2-7; 7 bases line up with TRBD1. Germline-derived CDR1 and CDR2 are SEHNR and FQNEAQ (reference sequence). With 5 bases clipped from V and 0 bases from J, the junction kept 4 bases outside the gene matches. This CDR3 comprises 14 residues. The CDR3 nucleotides read TGTGCCAGCAGCAGTTACAGGGGCTCCTACGAGCAGTACTTC. Translated, it gives CASSSYRGSYEQYF.

J is TRBJ1-1 and V is TRBV28; 7 bases align to TRBD1. This CDR3 region has 16 residues. Germline CDR1 is MDHEN and CDR2 is SYDVKM. J gave up 7 bases and V 6 bases, and 17 bases lay outside the gene matches. In DNA, the CDR3 is TGTGCCAGCAGCCCTTCGAGGGACAGTTTTTGGAATGAAGCTTTCTTT. Translated: CASSPSRDSFWNEAFF.

The sample holds many counts of this clonotype. The V gene is TRBV28, the J gene TRBJ2-5; D remains ambiguous. The J call may be faulty, since TRBJ2-7 better matches the DNA end. The CDR3 has 13 residues. Germline-derived CDR1 and CDR2 are MDHEN and SYDVKM. The CDR3 region is CASSQSMIDEQYF. CDR3 bases: TGTGCCAGCAGTCAATCCATGATCGACGAGCAGTACTTC.

This clonotype was detected a few times. The chain is built from TRBV2 and TRBJ1-2, with 7 bases fitting TRBD1. CDR1 is SNHLY, CDR2 FYNNEI, per germline. CDR3 length: 15 residues. V shed 2 bases and J 4 bases; nucleotides not matched to a gene: 7. CDR3 DNA: TGTGCCAGCAGTGAATCGGGACAGCGCCTCTATGGCTACACCTTC. It encodes CASSESGQRLYGYTF.

There are a few counts of this clonotype. The gene calls are TRBV27 and TRBJ2-5, with D maybe TRBD1 (7 bases). The J call may be in error: the DNA end matches TRBJ2-7 better. Germline CDR1 and CDR2: MNHEY and SMNVEV (reference sequence). CDR3 length: 14 residues. CDR3 sequence (DNA): TGTGCCAGCAGTTTACAGGGGGGACACTACGAGCAGTACTTC. Translating it yields CASSLQGGHYEQYF.

The chain couples TRBV7-9 to TRBJ2-1; D is unclear. The CDR3 runs to 15 residues. The V gene lost 4 bases and the J gene lost 0 bases, with 10 bases spanning the gap. CDR1 is SEHNR and CDR2 is FQNEAQ in the germline V gene (reference sequence). The CDR3 is CASSSSFASYNEQFF. CDR3 coding DNA: TGTGCCAGCAGCTCTAGTTTCGCCTCCTACAATGAGCAGTTCTTC.

A word on this clonotype: This may come from a read error, since a much larger clone is one base off. The J gene is TRBJ1-1, the V gene TRBV28; D is possibly TRBD1 (5 bases). Germline values: CDR1 MDHEN, CDR2 SYDVKM. The CDR3 is 16 amino acids. CDR3 residues: CASSFRRGLGSIEALF. As DNA, the CDR3 is TGTGCCAGCAGTTTTCGGCGGGGGTTAGGTAGTATTGAAGCTCTCTTT.

This clonotype is a singleton in its sample. The V call is TRBV28, the J call TRBJ2-6; possibly TRBD1 for D (7 bases). The germline V gene encodes CDR1 MDHEN and CDR2 SYDVKM. The V end lost 4 bases, the J end lost 2 bases, and 9 bases lay between the germline ends. The CDR3 has 15 amino acids. The CDR3 region is CASSWRGPGANVLTF. CDR3 sequence (DNA): TGTGCCAGCAGTTGGAGGGGGCCTGGGGCCAACGTCCTGACTTTC.

The V and J genes are TRBV4-1 and TRBJ1-6; D is unresolved. Germline CDR1 reads MGHRA; CDR2 reads YSYEKL. Trimming left V 0 bases short and J 5 bases short, with 8 bases between. The CDR3 runs to 15 residues. CDR3 residues: CASSQDVRNNSPLHF. The CDR3 coding sequence is TGCGCCAGCAGCCAAGATGTAAGGAATAATTCACCCCTCCACTTT.

The V gene is TRBV7-2, the J gene TRBJ2-3, with TRBD2 matching 13 bases. Germline V lookup: CDR1 SGHTA, CDR2 FQGNSA. The CDR3 sequence is 17 residues long. V was clipped by 2 bases and J by 6 bases; unmatched bases: 8. The CDR3 is CASSLTSGGAGGDTQYF. In DNA, the CDR3 is TGTGCCAGCAGCTTAACTAGCGGGGGGGCCGGCGGCGATACGCAGTATTTT.

The V and J genes are TRBV19 and TRBJ2-7; D is possibly TRBD1 or TRBD2 (5 bases each). Germline-derived CDR1 and CDR2 are LNHDA and SQIVND (reference sequence). The germline V and J ends were trimmed by 5 bases and 2 bases, with 19 bases remaining between them. The CDR3 runs 16 residues. The CDR3 reads CASSLGAERGAYEQYF. The CDR3 region has the DNA TGTGCCAGTAGTCTTGGGGCTGAACGAGGGGCCTACGAGCAGTACTTC.

The chain recombines TRBV6-5 with TRBJ1-5; 7 bases agree with TRBD1. The V gene's germline CDR1 is MNHEY and CDR2 SVGAGI. V was clipped by 6 bases and J by 2 bases; unmatched bases: 7. This CDR3 has 15 residues. CDR3 sequence reads: CASSPDRARNQPQHF. The CDR3 DNA reads as TGTGCCAGCAGCCCTGACAGGGCTCGCAATCAGCCCCAGCATTTT.

This clonotype was seen only a few times. The chain uses TRBV12-3 or TRBV12-4 and TRBJ1-5; 7 nucleotides line up with TRBD1. This CDR3 region has 14 residues. With 6 bases clipped from V and 4 bases from J, the junction kept 6 bases outside the gene matches. The CDR3 DNA reads as TGTGCCAGCAGGGTGACAGGGTCAAATCAGCCCCAGCATTTT. Translating gives CASRVTGSNQPQHF.

The table lists this clonotype with a few counts. This chain uses TRBV14 with TRBJ2-1; weak D call: TRBD2 (6 bases). The J call may be in error: the DNA end matches TRBJ2-7 better. Per the germline V gene, CDR1 is SGHDN and CDR2 is FVKESK. This CDR3 comprises 15 residues. CDR3 loop: CASSQDGRTTYEQYF. CDR3 DNA sequence: TGTGCCAGCAGCCAAGATGGCAGGACTACCTACGAGCAGTACTTC.